The T cell receptor beta chain under discussion was sequenced for a study of CD8 T cells in ankylosing spondylitis. On this clonotype itself: Compared with germline, one end of the junction differs, possibly owing to a read error.

By quantitative 5'-RACE with molecular barcodes, the TCR beta libraries were made. TCRdb re-called the 5' RACE reads with MiXCR, one entry per CDR3 protein. This table has about 300,000 distinct CDR3 sequences, around 21% appearing once. CDR1 is SNHLY and CDR2 is FYNNEI in the germline V gene. This CDR3 is 19 amino acids long. The chain has TRBV2 and TRBJ2-3, with TRBD2 matching 10 bases. Sequencing was done on a sample of blood, either unsorted or a sorted T cell fraction (not recorded which). This TCR was sampled from a female donor with ankylosing spondylitis or in good health (not recorded which). CDR3 bases: TGTGCCATCAGTCACTCCGGCGGGGGTAGCGGGAGGTCCACAGATACGCAGTATTTT. Protein sequence: CAISHSGGGSGRSTDTQYF.